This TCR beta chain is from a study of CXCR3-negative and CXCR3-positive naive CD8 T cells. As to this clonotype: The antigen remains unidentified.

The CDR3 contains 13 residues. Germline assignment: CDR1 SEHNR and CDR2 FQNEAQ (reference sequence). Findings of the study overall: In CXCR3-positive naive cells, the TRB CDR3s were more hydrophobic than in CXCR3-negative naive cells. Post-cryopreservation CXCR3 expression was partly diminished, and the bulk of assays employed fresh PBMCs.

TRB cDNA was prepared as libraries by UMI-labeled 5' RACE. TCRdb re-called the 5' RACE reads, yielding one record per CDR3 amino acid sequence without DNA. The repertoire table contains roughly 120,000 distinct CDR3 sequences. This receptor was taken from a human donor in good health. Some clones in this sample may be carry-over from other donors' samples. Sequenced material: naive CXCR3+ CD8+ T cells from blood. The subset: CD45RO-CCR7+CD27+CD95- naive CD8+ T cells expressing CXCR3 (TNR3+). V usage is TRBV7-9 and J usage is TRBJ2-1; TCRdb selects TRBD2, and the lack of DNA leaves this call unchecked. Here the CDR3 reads CASSIRLAPEQFF.